This record covers a single T cell receptor beta chain. Its antigen is currently not known. Base qualities were left out, and no much larger clone turns up one base away. The CDR3 regions of human TCRbeta chains were analyzed by immunosequencing. In the original analysis: TCRs in the repertoires were compared against a reference library of SARS-CoV-2-specific TCRs that had been generated with the MIRA antigen-specificity platform. Breadth was defined as the fraction of unique TCRs that were SARS-CoV-2-associated, and depth was defined as the fraction of total T cells that were SARS-CoV-2-associated. Each spike-specific TCR was assigned to its reactive spike region and to a CD4 or CD8 class using the MIRA data. Log10-transformed breadth and depth values were compared by one-way ANOVA with Sidak's multiple comparisons tests. The table was pulled from immuneACCESS by TCRdb, which kept in-frame rearrangements only. Such tables lose some clones; where checked, under half of the loss comes from unresolved V genes, and the rest has no known cause. V and J calls and clone size are as listed in that table; D and trimming were resolved from the DNA. This sample is represented by about 120,000 clones; about 89% of them were singletons. In total, the top ten clones hold 1.5% to 1.8% of the sample.

The data are from a study of T cell responses to AZD1222 COVID-19 vaccine (dated by TCRdb to the early 2020s). As for the study more broadly: Because spike-specific TCR depth and breadth did not differ between the two schedules, AZD1222 recipients who got a second dose at roughly 4 weeks were pooled with those who got a second dose at roughly 12 weeks. Trial participants were enrolled by age into subgroups of 18-55, 56-69 and 70-plus years, and roughly 150, 30 and 60 TCR-sequenced participants, respectively, were included in these subgroups. A total of under 250 trial participants underwent TCR sequencing, of whom about 200 had received two doses of AZD1222 and some 25 had received two doses of the MenACWY control vaccine.

Results the study describes overall, beyond this receptor: The 56-69-year group was small, and its depth increase did not reach significance, likely because of low power. After two AZD1222 doses, both the breadth and the depth of spike-specific TCRs were significantly higher than at day 0 and than in MenACWY recipients. Nearly half of unique spike-specific TCRs reportedly recognized epitopes outside regions mutated in the B.1.351 and B.1.1.7 variants. Because no day 14 peak-response samples were available, the repertoires could be characterized only after the peak T cell response. Conclusions about previously exposed vaccinees are limited, since just 5 or 6 AZD1222 recipients were seropositive for SARS-CoV-2 at baseline. Participants were mostly white British and included more females than males, and it was suggested by the authors that clonal diversity may have been underestimated. Vaccine-associated CD4 TCRs spanned the whole spike protein, with dominant responses in regions 160-218 and 743-854.

The sample's time point, from its label and the paper: baseline before first vaccination. Vaccinee samples came from UK trials COV001 and COV002, including a single-blind randomized controlled phase 2/3 trial of AZD1222 (ChAdOx1 nCoV-19) in healthy adults. Trial participant PBMC samples were collected at day 0 and day 28 after the second dose for TCRbeta chain sequencing. The junction shows trimming of 6 bases on V and 2 bases on J, plus 19 bases between the germline ends. Sequences SQVTM (CDR1) and ANQGSEA (CDR2) are obtained from the germline V gene. The CDR3 sequence holds 15 residues, the cysteine and phenylalanine included. Just CDR3 DNA is preserved here, 45 bases in frame from base 1.

The sample consisted of peripheral blood, taken on day 0 of AZD1222 vaccination. This TCR was recovered from an adult in good health. The V and J segments used are TRBV29-1 and TRBJ2-5, and TRBD1 may be the D gene, going by 7 matching bases. The sequence in DNA is TGCAGCGTGGAGCGGAGGGGGGACAGTCAAGAGACCCAGTACTTC. This gives the protein CSVERRGDSQETQYF.